What follows are 24 T cell receptor beta chains derived from one specimen sequenced in a study of shared clonotypes between healthy human individuals. Sequenced by immunoSEQ multiplex PCR; TCRdb stores in-frame clones only, minus some. In the table there are roughly 640,000 clones, around 97% of which are singletons. Sequenced: naive CD4+ T cells sorted from blood. Subset in this sample: CD45RA+ positively selected. The source is a woman aged 25-40 years in good health.

The chain has TRBV27 and TRBJ2-7; D remains unclear. V lost 4 bases to trimming and J lost 0 bases, with 13 bases between them. The CDR3 has 15 residues. The V gene's germline CDR1 is MNHEY and CDR2 SMNVEV (reference sequence). In DNA form, the CDR3 reads TGTGCCAGCAGTTATATCCTAGGCACCTCCTACGAGCAGTACTTC. Protein product: CASSYILGTSYEQYF.

The chain employs TRBV6-1 and TRBJ2-5; tentatively, D is TRBD1 (7 bases). The CDR3 length is 15 residues. Trimming removed 6 bases from V and 7 bases from J, with 21 bases in between. Looked up from germline, CDR1 is MNHNS and CDR2 is SASEGT. This chain's CDR3 is CASRSQGGVSGTQYF. The CDR3, as DNA: TGTGCCAGCAGATCCCAGGGGGGCGTGTCGGGGACCCAGTACTTC.

The chain couples TRBV5-4 to TRBJ1-1; D remains unclear. The CDR3 is made up of 13 amino acids. V was trimmed by 1 base and J by 1 base, leaving 5 bases between them. CDR1 and CDR2 (germline): SGHNT, YYREEE (reference sequence). The CDR3 here is CASSLFENTEAFF. In DNA, the CDR3 is TGTGCCAGCAGCTTGTTTGAGAACACTGAAGCTTTCTTT.

The chain employs TRBV11-2 and TRBJ2-3; D call uncertain. The ends were cut back, 1 base at V and 6 bases at J, with 5 bases in the middle. The germline V gene has CDR1 SGHAT and CDR2 FQNNGV. The CDR3 has 12 amino acids. This CDR3 is CASSLVEDTQYF. CDR3 sequence (DNA): TGTGCCAGCAGCTTAGTTGAGGATACGCAGTATTTT.

V and J are TRBV7-1 and TRBJ1-3, with D unresolved. TRBV7-1 is an open reading frame, and its role is uncertain. The CDR3 is 15 amino acids. Trimming cost V 6 bases and J 0 bases, with 12 bases left between them. The DNA for the CDR3 is TGTGCCAGCAGTTTCCCGGGAGACTCTGGAAACACCATATATTTT. Residues: CASSFPGDSGNTIYF.

This chain uses TRBV14 with TRBJ1-4; D remains ambiguous. Germline loops: CDR1 SGHDN, CDR2 FVKESK. This CDR3 is built from 16 residues. The V gene lost 5 bases and the J gene lost 6 bases, with 19 bases spanning the gap. The CDR3, as DNA: TGTGCCAGCAGCATAGGAATCACCCGGGATCATGAAAAACTGTTTTTT. This sequence encodes CASSIGITRDHEKLFF.

This clone was detected a few times. The chain has TRBV7-3 and TRBJ1-2; 7 positions match TRBD1. The CDR3 runs to 14 residues. The V and J ends lost 5 bases and 4 bases, in that order; junction bases with no gene match: 7. The germline CDR1 and CDR2 sequences are SGHTA and FQGTGA. The CDR3 reads CASSPAPGGYGYTF. The CDR3 DNA reads as TGTGCCAGCAGCCCGGCGCCAGGGGGCTATGGCTACACCTTC.

The J gene is TRBJ2-7, the V gene TRBV7-9, with D possibly being TRBD1 (6 bases). The ends were cut back, 5 bases at V and 0 bases at J, with 11 bases in the middle. The V gene's germline CDR1 is SEHNR and CDR2 FQNEAQ (reference sequence). This CDR3 is built from 14 residues. Here the CDR3 reads CASSRDTFSYEQYF. The DNA for the CDR3 is TGTGCCAGCAGCCGGGACACTTTCTCCTACGAGCAGTACTTC.

The chain carries TRBV5-1 and TRBJ2-3; TRBD2 aligns across 13 bases. Germline V gene lookup returns CDR1 SGHRS and CDR2 YFSETQ. This CDR3 comprises 18 residues. V shed 3 bases and J 3 bases; nucleotides not matched to a gene: 10. This CDR3 reads CASSSGLAGVMRTDTQYF. The CDR3, as DNA: TGCGCCAGCAGCTCCGGACTAGCGGGAGTCATGAGAACAGATACGCAGTATTTT.

The chain has TRBV19 and TRBJ2-7, with 12 bases matching TRBD2. This CDR3 has 14 residues. V trimming: 9 bases; J trimming: 7 bases; junction bases outside the gene matches: 10. The germline gives CDR1 LNHDA, CDR2 SQIVND (reference sequence). The DNA for the CDR3 is TGTGCCAGAAGACGACTAGCGGGAGATTATGAGCAGTACTTC. This codes for CARRRLAGDYEQYF. Filled out from reference TRBV19 and TRBJ2-7, the complete variable domain reads DGGITQSPKYLFRKEGQNVTLSCEQNLNHDAMYWYRQDPGQGLRLIYYSQIVNDFQKGDIAEGYSVSREKKESFPLTVTSAQKNPTAFYLCARRRLAGDYEQYFGPGTRLTVT.

The chain has TRBV18 and TRBJ2-2; tentative D call: TRBD2 (6 bases). The germline CDR1 and CDR2 sequences are KGHSH and LQKENI. V gave up 2 bases and J gave up 7 bases, with 17 bases separating them. This CDR3 has 16 residues. The CDR3, as DNA: TGTGCCAGCTCACCAGCCGGAGGGCCGGGCGTCGGGGAGCTGTTTTTT. This gives the protein CASSPAGGPGVGELFF.

The V call is TRBV7-2, the J call TRBJ2-7; 11 nucleotides agree with TRBD2. J gave up 7 bases and V 5 bases, and 13 bases lay outside the gene matches. CDR1 is SGHTA and CDR2 is FQGNSA in the germline V gene. The length of the CDR3 is 16 residues. This chain's CDR3 is CASSAQVGLAGGEQYF. The CDR3 DNA follows: TGTGCCAGCAGCGCCCAGGTAGGGCTAGCGGGAGGAGAGCAGTACTTC.

The genes are TRBV5-1 and TRBJ2-7; D gene ambiguous. With 4 bases removed from V and 0 bases from J, the gap between germline ends came to 8 bases. From germline, CDR1 is SGHRS and CDR2 YFSETQ. The CDR3 is 13 residues long. The CDR3 DNA sequence: TGCGCCAGCAGCCCCGGTAACTCCTACGAGCAGTACTTC. The encoded protein is CASSPGNSYEQYF.

This rearrangement joins TRBV19 to TRBJ1-1; 10 nucleotides line up with TRBD1. CDR1 is LNHDA and CDR2 is SQIVND in the germline V gene (reference sequence). The junction had 9 bases not matched to a gene; V was cut back by 6 bases and J by 5 bases. The CDR3 is 15 amino acids. CDR3 loop: CASSSGRTGGTEAFF. The CDR3 DNA reads TGTGCCAGTAGCTCTGGTAGGACAGGGGGGACTGAAGCTTTCTTT.

The rearrangement joins TRBV6-6 to TRBJ1-5; D gene unclear. Trimming shortened V by 7 bases and J by 0 bases, and 10 bases separated the two germline ends. This CDR3 region has 14 residues. CDR1 is MNHNY and CDR2 is SVGAGI in the germline V gene (reference sequence). The CDR3, as DNA: TGTGCCAGCAATTTGGCTTATAGCAATCAGCCCCAGCATTTT. Its protein is CASNLAYSNQPQHF.

This rearrangement joins TRBV28 to TRBJ1-5; D is unresolved. The germline gives CDR1 MDHEN, CDR2 SYDVKM. The CDR3 loop spans 17 amino acids. Trimming took 6 bases from V and 3 from J, leaving 21 bases between them. The CDR3 nucleotides are TGTGCCAGCAGCCCTCGAGGGTTTACTCGGGTCAATCAGCCCCAGCATTTT. Its protein product is CASSPRGFTRVNQPQHF. The full variable domain, its missing parts supplied by reference TRBV28 and TRBJ1-5, is DVKVTQSSRYLVKRTGEKVFLECVQDMDHENMFWYRQDPGLGLRLIYFSYDVKMKEKGDIPEGYSVSREKKERFSLILESASTNQTSMYLCASSPRGFTRVNQPQHFGDGTRLSIL.

The chain links TRBV2 to TRBJ1-2, with a weak D call TRBD1 (6 bases). Germline assignment: CDR1 SNHLY and CDR2 FYNNEI. The CDR3 contains 14 residues. V lost 6 bases and J lost 8, with 19 bases in between. This chain's CDR3 is CASRMPSNREGYTF. In nucleotides, the CDR3 is TGTGCCAGCAGAATGCCATCTAACAGGGAAGGCTACACCTTC.

The rearrangement joins TRBV9 to TRBJ1-4; unclear D gene. The CDR3 is made up of 15 amino acids. Germline V gives CDR1 SGDLS, CDR2 YYNGEE. V lost 4 bases and J 4 bases, leaving 14 bases between the germline ends. The CDR3 bases are TGTGCCAGCAGCCCAAATGTCAGAGTTAATGAAAAACTGTTTTTT. Amino acids: CASSPNVRVNEKLFF.

The V call is TRBV28, the J call TRBJ2-5, with D maybe TRBD1 (5 bases). The DNA matches TRBJ2-7 better at its end, which makes the J call doubtful. The CDR3 runs 14 residues. Per the germline V gene, CDR1 is MDHEN and CDR2 is SYDVKM. The CDR3 nucleotides read TGTGCCAGCAGTTTCCCCGGCAGGGTCGACGAGCAGTACTTC. Translating it yields CASSFPGRVDEQYF.

The chain uses TRBV28 and TRBJ2-1; D remains ambiguous. The germline V and J ends were trimmed by 11 bases and 10 bases, with 21 bases remaining between them. Germline-derived CDR1 and CDR2 are MDHEN and SYDVKM. CDR3 length equals 13 residues. The CDR3 sequence: CAYSSPFLMEQFF. CDR3 coding DNA: TGTGCCTACTCGTCTCCCTTCCTTATGGAGCAGTTCTTC.

The chain has TRBV28 and TRBJ1-2; 8 nucleotides line up with TRBD1. CDR3 length: 14 residues. CDR1 is MDHEN and CDR2 is SYDVKM in the germline V gene. This CDR3 is CASTLQGASGGYTF. The CDR3 DNA reads TGTGCTTCGACTCTTCAGGGGGCTTCGGGTGGCTACACCTTC.

The genes are TRBV2 and TRBJ1-1; D is perhaps TRBD1 (5 bases). Trimming shortened V by 10 bases and J by 1 base, and 19 bases separated the two germline ends. CDR1 and CDR2 (germline): SNHLY, FYNNEI. The CDR3 is 15 amino acids. As DNA, the CDR3 is TGTGCCAAAGCAAGATCAGGGTCGGAGAACACTGAAGCTTTCTTT. Its protein is CAKARSGSENTEAFF.

J is TRBJ1-5 and V is TRBV7-9; D is possibly TRBD1 (6 bases). V lost 3 bases to trimming and J lost 4 bases, with 13 bases between them. This CDR3 is built from 15 residues. Germline values: CDR1 SEHNR, CDR2 FQNEAQ (reference sequence). CDR3 nucleotides: TGTGCCAGCAGCTTTTACGGGGGCGAAAATCAGCCCCAGCATTTT. It specifies CASSFYGGENQPQHF.

This clone was counted a single time. This chain connects TRBV29-1 to TRBJ2-7; D possibly corresponds to TRBD1 (6 bases). CDR3 size: 12 residues. The V gene lost 4 bases and the J gene lost 6 bases, with 13 bases spanning the gap. Germline values: CDR1 SQVTM, CDR2 ANQGSEA. The CDR3 protein is CSVGTGFGEQYF. The CDR3 DNA reads TGCAGCGTTGGAACAGGGTTCGGCGAGCAGTACTTC.